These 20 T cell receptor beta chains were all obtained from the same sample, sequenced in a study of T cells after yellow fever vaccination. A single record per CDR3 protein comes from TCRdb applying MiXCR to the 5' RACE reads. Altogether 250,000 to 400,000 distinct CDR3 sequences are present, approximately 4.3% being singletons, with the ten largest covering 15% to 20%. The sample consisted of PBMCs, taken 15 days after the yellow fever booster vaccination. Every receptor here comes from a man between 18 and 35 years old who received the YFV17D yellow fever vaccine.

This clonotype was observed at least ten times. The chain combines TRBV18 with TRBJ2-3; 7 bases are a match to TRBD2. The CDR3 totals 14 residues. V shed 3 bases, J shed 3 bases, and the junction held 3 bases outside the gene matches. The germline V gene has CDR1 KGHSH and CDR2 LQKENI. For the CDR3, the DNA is TGTGCCAGCTCACCGAGCGGGGCGACAGATACGCAGTATTTT. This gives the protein CASSPSGATDTQYF.

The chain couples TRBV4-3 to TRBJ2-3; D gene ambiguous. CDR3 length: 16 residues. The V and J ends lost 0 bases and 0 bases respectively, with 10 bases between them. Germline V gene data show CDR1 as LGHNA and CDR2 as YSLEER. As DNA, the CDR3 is TGCGCCAGCAGCCAAGAACGGTGGGATAGCACAGATACGCAGTATTTT. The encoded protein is CASSQERWDSTDTQYF.

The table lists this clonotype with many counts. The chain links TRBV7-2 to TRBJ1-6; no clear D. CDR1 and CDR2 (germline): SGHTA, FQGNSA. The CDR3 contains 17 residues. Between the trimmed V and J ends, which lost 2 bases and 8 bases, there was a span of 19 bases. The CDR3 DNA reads TGTGCCAGCAGCTTAACTCCCGCGGGCATAGTTGATTCACCCCTCCACTTT. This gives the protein CASSLTPAGIVDSPLHF.

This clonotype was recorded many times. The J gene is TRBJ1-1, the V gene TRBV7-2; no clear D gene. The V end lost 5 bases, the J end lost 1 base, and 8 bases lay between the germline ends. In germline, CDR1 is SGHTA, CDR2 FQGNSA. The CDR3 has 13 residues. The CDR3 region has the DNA TGTGCCAGCAGCCCGGACCCGAACACTGAAGCTTTCTTT. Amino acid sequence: CASSPDPNTEAFF.

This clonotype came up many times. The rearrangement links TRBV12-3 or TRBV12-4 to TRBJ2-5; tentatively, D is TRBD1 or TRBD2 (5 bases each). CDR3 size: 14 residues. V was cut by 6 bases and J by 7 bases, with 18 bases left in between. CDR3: CASRTTGTLVTQYF. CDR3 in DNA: TGTGCCAGCAGAACCACCGGGACCCTAGTGACCCAGTACTTC.

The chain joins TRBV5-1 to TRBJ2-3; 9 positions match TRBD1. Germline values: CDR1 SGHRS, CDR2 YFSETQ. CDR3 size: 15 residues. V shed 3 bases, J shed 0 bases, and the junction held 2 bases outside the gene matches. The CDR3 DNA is TGCGCCAGCAGCTGGACAGGGGACAGCACAGATACGCAGTATTTT. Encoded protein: CASSWTGDSTDTQYF.

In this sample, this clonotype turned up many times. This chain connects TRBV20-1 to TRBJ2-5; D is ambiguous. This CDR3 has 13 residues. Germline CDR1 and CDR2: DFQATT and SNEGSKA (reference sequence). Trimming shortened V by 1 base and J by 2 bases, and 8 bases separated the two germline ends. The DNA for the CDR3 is TGCAGTGCTAGAGTATCCCTTCAAGAGACCCAGTACTTC. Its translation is CSARVSLQETQYF.

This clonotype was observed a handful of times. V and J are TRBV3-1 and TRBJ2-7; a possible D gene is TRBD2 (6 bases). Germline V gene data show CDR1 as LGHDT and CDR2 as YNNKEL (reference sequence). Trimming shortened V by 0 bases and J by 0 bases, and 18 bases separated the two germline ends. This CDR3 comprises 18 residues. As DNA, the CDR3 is TGTGCCAGCAGCCAAGATTGGGGGGTTAAAGGGAGCTCCTACGAGCAGTACGTC. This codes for CASSQDWGVKGSSYEQYV.

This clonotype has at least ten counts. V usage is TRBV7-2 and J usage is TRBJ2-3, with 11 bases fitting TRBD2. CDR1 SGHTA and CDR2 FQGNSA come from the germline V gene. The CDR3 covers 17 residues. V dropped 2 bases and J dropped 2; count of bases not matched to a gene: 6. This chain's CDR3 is CASSLYPLAGVTDTQYF. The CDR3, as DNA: TGTGCCAGCAGCTTATACCCACTAGCGGGGGTCACAGATACGCAGTATTTT.

CDR3 in amino acids: CASSLDSPGQGAYTF. The CDR3 DNA reads TGTGCCAGCAGCTTGGACTCGCCGGGACAGGGAGCCTACACCTTC. This sequence joins TRBV5-6 and TRBJ1-2; 9 bases line up with TRBD1. V was pared by 0 bases and J by 10 bases, with 10 bases of the junction left unmatched. The germline CDR1 and CDR2 sequences are SGHDT and YYEEEE. The CDR3 sequence is 15 residues long.

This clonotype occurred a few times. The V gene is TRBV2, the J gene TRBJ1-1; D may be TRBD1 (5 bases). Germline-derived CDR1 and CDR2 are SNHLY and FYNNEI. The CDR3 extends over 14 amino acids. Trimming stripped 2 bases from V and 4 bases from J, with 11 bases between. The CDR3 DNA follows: TGTGCCAGCAGTGAACCCTGGGGCGGCACTGAAGCTTTCTTT. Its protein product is CASSEPWGGTEAFF.

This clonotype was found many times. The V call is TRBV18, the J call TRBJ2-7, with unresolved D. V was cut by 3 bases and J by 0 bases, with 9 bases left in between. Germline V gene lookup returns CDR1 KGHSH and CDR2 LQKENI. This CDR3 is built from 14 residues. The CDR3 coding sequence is TGTGCCAGCTCACCCTCTGCGAGCTCCTACGAGCAGTACTTC. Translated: CASSPSASSYEQYF.

For the CDR3, the DNA is TGCGCCAGCAGCCAAGAACAGGGTGGGCCCAATGAGCAGTTCTTC. Protein sequence: CASSQEQGGPNEQFF. The chain employs TRBV4-3 and TRBJ2-1; possible D gene TRBD1, 6 bases. The CDR3 totals 15 residues. CDR1 is LGHNA and CDR2 is YSLEER in the germline V gene. Between the trimmed V and J ends, which lost 0 bases and 6 bases, there was a span of 12 bases.

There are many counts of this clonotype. Here the CDR3 reads CSPGTSSEETQYF. The CDR3 DNA sequence: TGCAGTCCGGGGACTAGCTCGGAGGAGACCCAGTACTTC. The rearrangement joins TRBV20-1 to TRBJ2-5, with 9 positions matching TRBD2. The CDR3 is 13 residues long. Trimming took 8 bases from V and 5 from J; bases not matched to a gene: 9. The V gene's germline CDR1 is DFQATT and CDR2 SNEGSKA (reference sequence).

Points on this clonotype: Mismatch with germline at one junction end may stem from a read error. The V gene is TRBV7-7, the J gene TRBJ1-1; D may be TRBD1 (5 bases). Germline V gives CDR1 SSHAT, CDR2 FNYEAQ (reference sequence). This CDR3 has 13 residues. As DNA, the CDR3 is TGTGCTAGCAGCCAACAGGAAAACACTGAAGCTTTCTTT. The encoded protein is CASSQQENTEAFF.

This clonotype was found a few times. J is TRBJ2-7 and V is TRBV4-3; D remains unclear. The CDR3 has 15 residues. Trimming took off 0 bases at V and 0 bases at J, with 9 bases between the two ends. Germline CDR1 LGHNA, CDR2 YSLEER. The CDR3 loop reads CASSQETRSSYEQYV. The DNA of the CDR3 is TGCGCCAGCAGCCAAGAAACCCGGAGCTCCTACGAGCAGTACGTC.

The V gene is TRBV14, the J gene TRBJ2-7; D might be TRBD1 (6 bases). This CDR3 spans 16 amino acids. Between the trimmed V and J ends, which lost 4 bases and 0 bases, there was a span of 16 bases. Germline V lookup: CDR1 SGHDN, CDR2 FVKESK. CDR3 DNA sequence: TGTGCCAGCAGCCGCCTGGACAGTATGAGCTCCTACGAGCAGTACTTC. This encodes CASSRLDSMSSYEQYF.

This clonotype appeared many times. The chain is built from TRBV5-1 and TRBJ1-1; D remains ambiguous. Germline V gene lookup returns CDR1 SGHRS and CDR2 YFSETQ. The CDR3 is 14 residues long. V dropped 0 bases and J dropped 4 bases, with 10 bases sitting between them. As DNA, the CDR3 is TGCGCCAGCAGCTTGGGGGCCCGGGGCACTGAAGCTTTCTTT. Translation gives CASSLGARGTEAFF. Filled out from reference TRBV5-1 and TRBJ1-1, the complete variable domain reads KAGVTQTPRYLIKTRGQQVTLSCSPISGHRSVSWYQQTPGQGLQFLFEYFSETQRNKGNFPGRFSGRQFSNSRSEMNVSTLELGDSALYLCASSLGARGTEAFFGQGTRLTVV.

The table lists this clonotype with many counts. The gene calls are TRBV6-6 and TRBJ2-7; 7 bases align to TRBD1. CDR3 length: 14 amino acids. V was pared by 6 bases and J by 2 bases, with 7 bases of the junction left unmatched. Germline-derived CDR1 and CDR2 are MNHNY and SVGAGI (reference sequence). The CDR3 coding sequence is TGTGCCAGCAGCCGACAGGGTACAACCTACGAGCAGTACTTC. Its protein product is CASSRQGTTYEQYF.

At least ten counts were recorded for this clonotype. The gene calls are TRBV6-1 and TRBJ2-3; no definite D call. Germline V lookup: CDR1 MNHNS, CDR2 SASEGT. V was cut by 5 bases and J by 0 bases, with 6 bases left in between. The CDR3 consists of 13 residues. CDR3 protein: CASSPFSTDTQYF. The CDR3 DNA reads TGTGCCAGCAGTCCCTTTAGCACAGATACGCAGTATTTT.